This TCR beta chain comes out of a study of blood T cell repertoires in COVID-19. Germline V gene lookup returns CDR1 SGHRS and CDR2 YFSETQ. The CDR3 extends over 15 amino acids. After removal of 9 bases from V and 4 bases from J, the junction contained 12 bases not matched to a gene. TCRdb's copy holds only in-frame clones and misses some; the assay was immunoSEQ multiplex PCR. The table shows 200,000 or so clones, with roughly four fifths occurring only once. This TCR was recovered from a woman in her thirties or forties with acute COVID-19. The sample taken for sequencing was PBMCs or T cells enriched from blood (not recorded which). J is TRBJ1-1 and V is TRBV5-1; 10 nucleotides line up with TRBD1. CDR3 residues: CATRSMTGGITEAFF. The DNA for the CDR3 is TGCGCCACCCGCTCTATGACAGGGGGCATCACTGAAGCTTTCTTT.